These 17 T cell receptor beta chains were sequenced from one sample in a study of blood T cell repertoires in COVID-19. The table came from immunoSEQ multiplex PCR; TCRdb's copy has only in-frame clones and leaves some out. This sample has some 130,000 clones; roughly 80% occur once, and the top ten carry about 17%. Material for sequencing was peripheral blood. These receptor sequences come from a woman aged 50 to 60 with acute or convalescent COVID-19.

The chain has TRBV5-1 and TRBJ1-2; the D is unclear. There are 14 residues in the CDR3. Looked up from germline, CDR1 is SGHRS and CDR2 is YFSETQ. V was cut by 5 bases and J by 5 bases, with 16 bases left in between. The CDR3 loop reads CASSETGSFYGYTF. The CDR3 nucleotides read TGCGCCAGCAGTGAAACGGGGTCATTTTATGGCTACACCTTC.

The chain uses TRBV5-4 and TRBJ2-3; D might be TRBD2 (7 bases). The germline V and J ends were trimmed by 5 bases and 0 bases, with 13 bases remaining between them. CDR1 is SGHNT, CDR2 YYREEE, per germline (reference sequence). The CDR3 has 15 residues. The CDR3 DNA reads as TGTGCCAGCAGGGCTGCGGGGGCTAGCACAGATACGCAGTATTTT. Translating gives CASRAAGASTDTQYF.

The chain uses TRBV10-1 and TRBJ2-2; 7 positions agree with TRBD1. Germline CDR1 WNHNN, CDR2 SYGVQD (reference sequence). The CDR3 totals 17 residues. V lost 6 bases, J lost 0 bases, and 10 bases stayed unmatched. The CDR3 spells CASSPYRDSANTGELFF. DNA for the CDR3: TGCGCCAGCAGCCCATACCGGGACAGTGCGAACACCGGGGAGCTGTTTTTT.

The chain links TRBV5-1 to TRBJ2-7; 7 nucleotides line up with TRBD2. CDR3 length: 15 amino acids. Per germline, CDR1 SGHRS and CDR2 YFSETQ. V lost 0 bases and J lost 0; bases outside the gene matches: 3. The CDR3 is CASSLGLAASYEQYF. The CDR3 nucleotides read TGCGCCAGCAGCTTGGGGCTAGCGGCCTCCTACGAGCAGTACTTC.

The chain couples TRBV15 to TRBJ2-2; D may be TRBD1 (6 bases). CDR1 and CDR2 (germline): LNHNV, YYDKDF (reference sequence). This CDR3 comprises 14 residues. Trimming took 2 bases from V and 8 from J, leaving 12 bases between them. This chain's CDR3 is CATSRQQGSGELFF. CDR3 sequence (DNA): TGTGCCACCAGCAGACAACAGGGTTCAGGGGAGCTGTTTTTT.

The chain carries TRBV6-6 and TRBJ1-2; D perhaps matches TRBD1 (6 bases). V lost 2 bases to trimming and J lost 4 bases, with 14 bases between them. Germline lookup yields CDR1 MNHNY and CDR2 SVGAGI (reference sequence). CDR3 length: 15 amino acids. The CDR3 DNA sequence: TGTGCCAGCAGTTACGGTGGGGGGGCGGGCTATGGCTACACCTTC. Translation: CASSYGGGAGYGYTF.

The chain recombines TRBV25-1 with TRBJ1-4; D not resolved. The CDR3 has 16 amino acids. Between the trimmed V and J ends, which lost 3 bases and 0 bases, there was a span of 11 bases. Germline V gene sequence: CDR1 MGHDK, CDR2 SYGVNS. The CDR3 sequence: CASSDLTSATNEKLFF. Here the CDR3 DNA reads TGTGCCAGCAGTGACCTCACAAGTGCAACTAATGAAAAACTGTTTTTT.

A few counts support this clone. The V gene is TRBV5-8, the J gene TRBJ2-7; a weak D match, TRBD1 (5 bases). Trimming stripped 3 bases from V and 3 bases from J, with 7 bases between. This CDR3 has 12 residues. Germline V gene lookup returns CDR1 SGHTS and CDR2 YDEGEE. CDR3 DNA sequence: TGTGCCAGCAGCTGGCAGGGCTACGAGCAGTACTTC. This sequence encodes CASSWQGYEQYF.

This clone appeared once. The V call is TRBV4-2, the J call TRBJ2-2, with D possibly being TRBD2 (5 bases). Per germline, CDR1 LGHNA and CDR2 YNFKEQ. Trimming removed 4 bases from V and 4 bases from J, with 13 bases in between. The CDR3 runs to 15 residues. CDR3 DNA sequence: TGTGCCAGCAGCCTCGAAGTCGGGGTCACCGGGGAGCTGTTTTTT. Translating it yields CASSLEVGVTGELFF.

This clone is a singleton in its sample. The rearrangement joins TRBV5-4 to TRBJ1-6; 12 bases align to TRBD1. J gave up 8 bases and V 6 bases, and 12 bases lay outside the gene matches. Per the germline V gene, CDR1 is SGHNT and CDR2 is YYREEE (reference sequence). CDR3 size: 17 residues. CDR3 bases: TGTGCCAGCATCGGTCGGGACAGGGGGCGAATGGATTCACCCCTCCACTTT. Protein: CASIGRDRGRMDSPLHF. Full variable domain (missing parts from reference TRBV5-4 and TRBJ1-6): ETGVTQSPTHLIKTRGQQVTLRCSSQSGHNTVSWYQQALGQGPQFIFQYYREEENGRGNFPPRFSGLQFPNYSSELNVNALELDDSALYLCASIGRDRGRMDSPLHFGNGTRLTVT.

The genes are TRBV19 and TRBJ2-3; 9 positions match TRBD2. The CDR3 has 13 residues. Germline loops: CDR1 LNHDA, CDR2 SQIVND (reference sequence). The J segment lost 4 bases and the V segment lost 6 bases, leaving 2 bases of the junction unmatched. In nucleotides, the CDR3 is TGTGCCAGTAGATGGACTAGCGCAGATACGCAGTATTTT. Amino acids: CASRWTSADTQYF.

This clone was picked up a small number of times. The V and J genes are TRBV6-2 or TRBV6-3 and TRBJ2-1; 7 bases map to TRBD2. Germline CDR1 and CDR2: MNHEY and SVGEGT. The ends lost 5 bases at V and 6 bases at J; junction bases unmatched: 16. CDR3 length: 17 residues. The DNA of the CDR3 is TGTGCCAGCAGTATGATCTCTATTCGGGGGGAGTCCAATGAGCAGTTCTTC. It encodes CASSMISIRGESNEQFF.

This clone was seen many times. The sample carries other DNA sequences with the same CDR3. V gene TRBV9 combines with J gene TRBJ1-1; no definite D call. From germline, CDR1 is SGDLS and CDR2 YYNGEE. The CDR3 extends over 13 amino acids. Trimming left V 2 bases short and J 1 base short, with 6 bases between. CDR3 bases: TGTGCCAGCAGCGTTCTAGAGAACACTGAAGCTTTCTTT. Residues: CASSVLENTEAFF.

The chain has TRBV21-1 and TRBJ2-7; the table's D gene call, TRBD2, was not cross checked with the DNA. TRBV21-1 is given as a pseudogene. The CDR3 is made up of 16 amino acids. The CDR3 nucleotides are TGTGCCAGCACCAAAAGACCGGGGGGGGGCTACTACGAGCAGTACTTC. It codes for CASTKRPGGGYYEQYF.

There are a few counts of this clone. The rearrangement links TRBV5-8 to TRBJ2-7, with 7 nucleotides matching TRBD1. V gave up 4 bases and J gave up 0 bases; unmatched junction bases: 10. Germline V lookup: CDR1 SGHTS, CDR2 YDEGEE. CDR3 length: 16 residues. The DNA for the CDR3 is TGTGCCAGCAGCCGCTTTGGGGACAGCGGCTCCTACGAGCAGTACTTC. Its translation is CASSRFGDSGSYEQYF.

The chain uses TRBV5-1 and TRBJ2-1; TRBD2 aligns across 9 bases. V lost 1 base to trimming and J lost 5 bases; unmatched junction nucleotides: 4. The CDR3 is 15 residues long. From germline, CDR1 is SGHRS and CDR2 YFSETQ. The CDR3 spells CASSLIAGVNNEQFF. The CDR3 DNA is TGCGCCAGCAGCTTGATAGCGGGGGTCAACAATGAGCAGTTCTTC.

This sequence joins TRBV10-1 and TRBJ1-5; D unresolved. V was cut by 3 bases and J by 5 bases, with 14 bases left in between. The germline V gene encodes CDR1 WNHNN and CDR2 SYGVQD (reference sequence). The CDR3 is made up of 15 amino acids. In nucleotides, the CDR3 is TGCGCCAGCAGTGACGCACCTACGAAAGATCAGCCCCAGCATTTT. Amino acids: CASSDAPTKDQPQHF.